These 8 T cell receptor beta chains originate from one sample sequenced in a study of cytomegalovirus exposure and HLA in healthy donors. Produced via immunoSEQ multiplex PCR; TCRdb's table is partial and in-frame only. The sample records about 140,000 clones, about nine tenths being singletons. Sample: PBMCs. The receptors were sampled from a man between 18 and 29 years old in good health and CMV-seronegative.

The rearrangement joins TRBV5-8 to TRBJ1-2, with D maybe TRBD1 (5 bases). V lost 2 bases and J 8 bases, leaving 13 bases between the germline ends. The CDR3 totals 13 residues. Germline CDR1 and CDR2: SGHTS and YDEGEE. CDR3 protein: CASSFGRAQGYTF. The DNA of the CDR3 is TGTGCCAGCAGCTTCGGCAGGGCTCAGGGCTACACCTTC.

This chain connects TRBV7-9 to TRBJ2-3; D gene uncertain. Trimming took 5 bases from V and 4 from J, leaving 19 bases between them. The germline gives CDR1 SEHNR, CDR2 FQNEAQ (reference sequence). CDR3 length equals 16 residues. In DNA form, the CDR3 reads TGTGCCAGCAGCCCGCCCCAATCCTCACGGGCAGATACGCAGTATTTT. Translated, it gives CASSPPQSSRADTQYF.

The chain employs TRBV18 and TRBJ1-2; the D gene is possibly TRBD1 (5 bases). V lost 0 bases and J 9 bases, leaving 14 bases between the germline ends. Germline V gene lookup returns CDR1 KGHSH and CDR2 LQKENI. The CDR3 loop spans 14 amino acids. The CDR3, as DNA: TGTGCCAGCTCACCACCGACAGTTCCCCGGAGCTACACCTTC. Translated: CASSPPTVPRSYTF.

This chain links TRBV4-3 with TRBJ2-5, with 9 bases matching TRBD1. The ends lost 3 bases at V and 3 bases at J; junction bases unmatched: 2. Germline V lookup: CDR1 LGHNA, CDR2 YSLEER. The CDR3 length is 14 residues. CDR3 sequence: CASSHGDREETQYF. CDR3 nucleotides: TGCGCCAGCAGCCATGGGGACAGGGAAGAGACCCAGTACTTC.

This clone was observed a single time. The chain links TRBV5-4 to TRBJ2-5, with D perhaps matching TRBD1 (5 bases). Trimming left V 4 bases short and J 4 bases short, with 17 bases between. Per the germline V gene, CDR1 is SGHNT and CDR2 is YYREEE (reference sequence). The CDR3 contains 15 residues. This chain's CDR3 is CASSTGSSPRETQYF. For the CDR3, the DNA is TGTGCCAGCAGCACAGGTAGCTCCCCTAGAGAGACCCAGTACTTC.

The V and J genes are TRBV7-3 and TRBJ2-2; D perhaps matches TRBD2 (5 bases). V shed 5 bases and J shed 5 bases, with 9 bases lying between them. This CDR3 comprises 13 residues. Germline V gene data show CDR1 as SGHTA and CDR2 as FQGTGA. This chain's CDR3 is CASSPGGTGELFF. The CDR3 bases are TGTGCCAGCAGCCCGGGCGGGACCGGGGAGCTGTTTTTT.

This chain connects TRBV6-5 to TRBJ1-6; weak D call: TRBD1 (6 bases). Per the germline V gene, CDR1 is MNHEY and CDR2 is SVGAGI. Trimming shortened V by 6 bases and J by 10 bases, and 13 bases separated the two germline ends. This CDR3 has 13 amino acids. The CDR3 DNA follows: TGTGCCAGCAGAAGATACAGGGAATCACCCCTCCACTTT. Translation gives CASRRYRESPLHF.

The chain has TRBV10-3 and TRBJ1-5, with 8 bases identical to TRBD1. Germline V lookup: CDR1 ENHRY, CDR2 SYGVKD. V lost 2 bases to trimming and J lost 1 base; unmatched junction nucleotides: 1. The CDR3 is 15 residues long. The CDR3 loop is CAISEGQGSNQPQHF. CDR3 DNA sequence: TGTGCCATCAGTGAGGGACAGGGAAGCAATCAGCCCCAGCATTTT.